This T cell receptor (beta chain) was observed in a study of T cell responses to AZD1222 COVID-19 vaccine. Findings and limits, study-wide: Only a handful of AZD1222 recipients, more than five in all, had baseline seropositivity.

V was pared by 7 bases and J by 5 bases, with 7 bases between. Germline V CDR1 and CDR2: SEHNR, FQNEAQ (reference sequence). The CDR3 contains 11 residues. Concerning this clone itself: Its specificity is not known.

Profiled with immunoSEQ multiplex PCR; TCRdb holds only in-frame clones, not every one. Of approximately 270,000 clones in the sample, 90% to 95% were seen once. The specimen was peripheral blood, collected 28 days after the second AZD1222 dose. The TCR sequence derives from an adult who received the AZD1222 COVID-19 vaccine. The chain uses TRBV7-9 and TRBJ2-3; TRBD1 is a possible D gene (5 bases). The CDR3 sequence: CASTRVDTQYF. CDR3 nucleotides: TGTGCCAGCACCAGGGTAGATACGCAGTATTTT.